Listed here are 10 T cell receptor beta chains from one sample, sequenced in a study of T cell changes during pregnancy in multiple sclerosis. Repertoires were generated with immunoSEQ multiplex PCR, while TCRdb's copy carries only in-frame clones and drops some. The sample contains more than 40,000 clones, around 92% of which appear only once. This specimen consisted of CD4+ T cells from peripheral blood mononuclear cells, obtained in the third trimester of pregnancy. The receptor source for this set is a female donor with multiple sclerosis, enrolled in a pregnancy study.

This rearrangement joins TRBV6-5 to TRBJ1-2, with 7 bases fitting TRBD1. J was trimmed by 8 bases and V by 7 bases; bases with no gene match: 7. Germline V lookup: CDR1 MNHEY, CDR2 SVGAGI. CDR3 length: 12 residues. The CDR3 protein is CASKTGVGGYTF. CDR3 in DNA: TGTGCCAGCAAAACAGGGGTTGGCGGCTACACCTTC.

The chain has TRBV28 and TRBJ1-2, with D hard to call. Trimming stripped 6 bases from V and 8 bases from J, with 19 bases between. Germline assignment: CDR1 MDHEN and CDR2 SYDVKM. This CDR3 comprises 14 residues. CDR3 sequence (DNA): TGTGCCAGCAGCGGAGTAGCCGCGAGAGGCGGCTACACCTTC. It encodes CASSGVAARGGYTF.

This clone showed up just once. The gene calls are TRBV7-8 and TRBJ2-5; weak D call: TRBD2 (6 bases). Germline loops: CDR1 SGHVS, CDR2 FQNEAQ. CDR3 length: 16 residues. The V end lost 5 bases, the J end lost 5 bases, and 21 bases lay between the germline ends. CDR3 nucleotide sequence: TGTGCCAGCAGCCTAGTGGGAGGAGTTCTATTGGAGACCCAGTACTTC. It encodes CASSLVGGVLLETQYF.

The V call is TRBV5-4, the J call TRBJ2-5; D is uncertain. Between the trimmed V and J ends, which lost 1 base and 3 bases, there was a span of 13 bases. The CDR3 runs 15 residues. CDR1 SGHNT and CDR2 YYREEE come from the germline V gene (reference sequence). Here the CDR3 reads CASSLPGMVEETQYF. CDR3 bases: TGTGCCAGCAGCTTGCCTGGTATGGTAGAAGAGACCCAGTACTTC. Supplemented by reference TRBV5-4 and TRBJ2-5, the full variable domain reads ETGVTQSPTHLIKTRGQQVTLRCSSQSGHNTVSWYQQALGQGPQFIFQYYREEENGRGNFPPRFSGLQFPNYSSELNVNALELDDSALYLCASSLPGMVEETQYFGPGTRLLVL.

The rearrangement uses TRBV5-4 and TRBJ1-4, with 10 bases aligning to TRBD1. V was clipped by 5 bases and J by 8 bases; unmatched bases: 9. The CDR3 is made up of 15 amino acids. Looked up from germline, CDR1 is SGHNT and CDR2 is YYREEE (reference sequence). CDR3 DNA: TGTGCCAGCAGTCGGCTAGGACAGGGGGAAGAAAAACTGTTTTTT. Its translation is CASSRLGQGEEKLFF.

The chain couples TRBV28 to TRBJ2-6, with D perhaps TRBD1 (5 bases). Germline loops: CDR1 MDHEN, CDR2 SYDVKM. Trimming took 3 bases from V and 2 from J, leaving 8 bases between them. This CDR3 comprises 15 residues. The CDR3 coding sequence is TGTGCCAGCAGTTTCGCAGGGACTGGGGCCAACGTCCTGACTTTC. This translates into CASSFAGTGANVLTF.

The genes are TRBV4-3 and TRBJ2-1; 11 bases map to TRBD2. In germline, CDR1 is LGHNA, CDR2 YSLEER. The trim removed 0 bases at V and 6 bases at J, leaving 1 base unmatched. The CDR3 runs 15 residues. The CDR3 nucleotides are TGCGCCAGCAGCCAAGAGGGACTAGCGGCCAATGAGCAGTTCTTC. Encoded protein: CASSQEGLAANEQFF.

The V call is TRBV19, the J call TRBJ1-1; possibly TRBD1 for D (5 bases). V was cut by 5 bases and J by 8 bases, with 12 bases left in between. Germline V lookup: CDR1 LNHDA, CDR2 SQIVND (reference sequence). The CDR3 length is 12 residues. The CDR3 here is CASSPGWAEAFF. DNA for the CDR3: TGTGCCAGTAGTCCAGGGTGGGCCGAAGCTTTCTTT.

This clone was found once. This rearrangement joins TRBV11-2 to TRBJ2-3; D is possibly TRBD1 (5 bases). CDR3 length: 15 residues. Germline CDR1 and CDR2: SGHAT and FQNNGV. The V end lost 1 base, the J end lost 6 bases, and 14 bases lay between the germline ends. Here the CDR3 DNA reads TGTGCCAGCAGCTTAGGGCCAGGGTCTCAGGATACGCAGTATTTT. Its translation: CASSLGPGSQDTQYF.

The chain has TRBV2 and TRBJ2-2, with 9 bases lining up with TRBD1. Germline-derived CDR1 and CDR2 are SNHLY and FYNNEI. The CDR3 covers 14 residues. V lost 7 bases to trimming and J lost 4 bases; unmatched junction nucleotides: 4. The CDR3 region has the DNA TGTGCCAGCAACGAGGACAGGGGCACCGGGGAGCTGTTTTTT. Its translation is CASNEDRGTGELFF.